These 15 T cell receptor beta chains share one sample of origin, sequenced in a study of cytomegalovirus exposure and HLA in healthy donors. Sequencing used immunoSEQ multiplex PCR; TCRdb keeps in-frame clones, though not all of them. The sample carries 200,000 or so clones, around 90% recorded once. Sequenced sample: PBMCs. The source of these receptors is a woman aged 18-35 years in good health and CMV-seropositive.

The chain links TRBV29-1 to TRBJ2-1, with 7 positions matching TRBD1. Germline assignment: CDR1 SQVTM and CDR2 ANQGSEA. CDR3 size: 15 residues. The V and J ends lost 0 bases and 5 bases, in that order; junction bases with no gene match: 7. CDR3 region: CSVEEPGQPNNEQFF. The CDR3 DNA reads TGCAGCGTTGAAGAACCGGGACAGCCCAACAATGAGCAGTTCTTC.

This sequence joins TRBV7-9 and TRBJ1-1, with D perhaps TRBD1 (5 bases). The CDR3 totals 15 residues. Germline values: CDR1 SEHNR, CDR2 FQNEAQ (reference sequence). The V and J ends lost 2 bases and 1 base respectively, with 11 bases between them. The CDR3, as DNA: TGTGCCAGCAGCTTATATCAGGGTTCGAACACTGAAGCTTTCTTT. Its protein is CASSLYQGSNTEAFF.

The rearrangement links TRBV6-5 to TRBJ1-2; D uncertain. Per germline, CDR1 MNHEY and CDR2 SVGAGI. The CDR3 spans 12 residues. Trimming shortened V by 6 bases and J by 6 bases, and 11 bases separated the two germline ends. In DNA, the CDR3 is TGTGCCAGCAGCCTCACCGGTGATGGCTACACCTTC. This codes for CASSLTGDGYTF.

This chain connects TRBV6-5 to TRBJ2-7; TRBD1 matches 9 bases. CDR3 size: 14 residues. CDR1 is MNHEY, CDR2 SVGAGI, per germline. J was trimmed by 3 bases and V by 0 bases; bases with no gene match: 0. The chain's CDR3 is CASSYSTGGYEQYF. Written as DNA, the CDR3 is TGTGCCAGCAGTTACTCGACAGGGGGCTACGAGCAGTACTTC.

The DNA for the CDR3 is TGTGCCAGCAGCCCTGGACAGGGATTGGGCACTGAAGCTTTCTTT. Protein sequence: CASSPGQGLGTEAFF. The chain couples TRBV6-6 to TRBJ1-1; the match to TRBD1 covers 8 bases. The V gene end was trimmed by 6 bases and the J gene end by 4 bases; junction bases not matched to a gene: 10. Germline V gene sequence: CDR1 MNHNY, CDR2 SVGAGI (reference sequence). This CDR3 is 15 amino acids long.

The CDR3 loop reads CASSQDHGGTEAFF. CDR3 sequence (DNA): TGCGCCAGCAGCCAAGATCACGGCGGGACTGAAGCTTTCTTT. The chain is built from TRBV4-1 and TRBJ1-1; D remains ambiguous. V was pared by 0 bases and J by 5 bases, with 10 bases between. From germline, CDR1 is MGHRA and CDR2 YSYEKL. CDR3 length equals 14 residues.

The gene calls are TRBV7-9 and TRBJ2-7; maybe TRBD2 (5 bases). V shed 4 bases and J shed 5 bases, with 18 bases lying between them. This CDR3 has 15 amino acids. Germline CDR1 and CDR2: SEHNR and FQNEAQ (reference sequence). This chain's CDR3 is CASSSGLPRSHEQYF. In DNA, the CDR3 is TGTGCCAGCAGCTCCGGACTCCCTCGGAGCCACGAGCAGTACTTC.

This sequence joins TRBV10-3 and TRBJ1-1; a weak D match, TRBD1 (6 bases). The CDR3 runs to 13 residues. Germline-derived CDR1 and CDR2 are ENHRY and SYGVKD. The V and J ends lost 9 bases and 0 bases respectively, with 11 bases between them. CDR3 sequence reads: CAIRTDLNTEAFF. CDR3 nucleotides: TGTGCCATTCGGACAGACTTGAACACTGAAGCTTTCTTT.

This chain uses TRBV5-8 with TRBJ2-2, with TRBD2 matching over 7 bases. The CDR3 sequence is 15 residues long. CDR1 SGHTS and CDR2 YDEGEE come from the germline V gene. V lost 4 bases to trimming and J lost 4 bases; unmatched junction nucleotides: 7. In DNA, the CDR3 is TGTGCCAGCAGCAAGGGACTAATCCCCACCGGGGAGCTGTTTTTT. Protein product: CASSKGLIPTGELFF. Full variable domain (remainder filled in from reference TRBV5-8 and TRBJ2-2): EAGVTQSPTHLIKTRGQQATLRCSPISGHTSVYWYQQALGLGLQFLLWYDEGEERNRGNFPPRFSGRQFPNYSSELNVNALELEDSALYLCASSKGLIPTGELFFGEGSRLTVL.

The gene calls are TRBV5-1 and TRBJ1-1, with no clear D. V lost 2 bases, J lost 1 base, and 18 bases lay in between. The CDR3 totals 17 residues. Germline lookup yields CDR1 SGHRS and CDR2 YFSETQ. CDR3 residues: CASSFRGGHSRNTEAFF. CDR3 bases: TGCGCCAGCAGCTTTAGAGGCGGGCATAGTAGGAACACTGAAGCTTTCTTT.

The table lists this clone with a count of one. The chain uses TRBV6-1 and TRBJ2-2, with 8 bases aligning to TRBD2. Germline V lookup: CDR1 MNHNS, CDR2 SASEGT. V lost 4 bases and J lost 2; bases outside the gene matches: 9. The CDR3 covers 17 residues. CDR3 in DNA: TGTGCCAGCAGTGGCCTCAGTCTAGCGGGCAACACCGGGGAGCTGTTTTTT. This encodes CASSGLSLAGNTGELFF.

The chain is built from TRBV30 and TRBJ2-1; D might be TRBD2 (6 bases). This CDR3 is built from 15 residues. The V end was cut by 1 base, the J end by 8 bases, with 18 bases between. Germline values: CDR1 GTSNPN, CDR2 SVGIG (reference sequence). The DNA of the CDR3 is TGTGCCTGGAGTGGCCCGCAGCGGCCGGGAGATGAGCAGTTCTTC. Protein product: CAWSGPQRPGDEQFF.

The sample holds many counts of this clone. In DNA form, the CDR3 reads TGTGCCAGCAGTAGCGGGAACACCGGGGAGCTGTTTTTT. Translating it yields CASSSGNTGELFF. The V and J genes are TRBV6-4 and TRBJ2-2; possible D gene TRBD2, 5 bases. This CDR3 contains 13 residues. Germline V lookup: CDR1 MRHNA, CDR2 SNTAGT. Trimming took 5 bases from V and 1 from J, leaving 5 bases between them.

The chain combines TRBV28 with TRBJ2-1, with D maybe TRBD2 (6 bases). CDR1 and CDR2 (germline): MDHEN, SYDVKM. The V and J ends lost 6 bases and 4 bases respectively, with 16 bases between them. The CDR3 sequence is 15 residues long. The CDR3 DNA reads as TGTGCCAGCAGATCGGGACTCCGGAGGTACAATGAGCAGTTCTTC. As protein: CASRSGLRRYNEQFF.

The chain carries TRBV28 and TRBJ2-1; 7 bases fit TRBD2. This CDR3 is 17 amino acids long. Germline V CDR1 and CDR2: MDHEN, SYDVKM. After removal of 7 bases from V and 0 bases from J, the junction contained 12 bases not matched to a gene. CDR3 in amino acids: CASTSAGDRSSYNEQFF. CDR3 DNA: TGTGCCAGCACCTCGGCGGGGGACCGGAGCTCCTACAATGAGCAGTTCTTC.